This TCR beta chain is drawn from a study of molecular identifiers for immune sequencing clone quantification. Study-level background: Replicate runs used RNA from roughly 21,000 or 96,000 naive CD8 cells, which was split five ways into aliquots, and four of those aliquots were then sequenced. General study findings and limits: For effector cells, clones above 20 RNA copies held over 99% of molecules; for naive cells, under 1%.

Naive CD8 T cell sorting was performed on the CD8+CD4-CCR7+CD45RA+ phenotype. V was clipped by 5 bases and J by 4 bases; unmatched bases: 6. Per germline, CDR1 MNHEY and CDR2 SMNVEV (reference sequence). The CDR3 totals 15 residues. Bulk TCR libraries used previously described methods and listed TCR primers. MiXCR, applied by TCRdb to the PCR reads, yields one record per CDR3 protein. The repertoire includes hundreds of thousands of distinct CDR3 sequences, about 20% of them detected once, and under 0.95% sits in the top ten. This clonotype was detected many times. What it recognizes is unknown. The genes are TRBV27 and TRBJ1-5; 9 bases are a match to TRBD1. The sequencing sample was made of naive CD8+ T cells from blood, with Jurkat cell RNA spiked in. Subset of the sample: FACS-sorted CD8+CD4-CCR7+CD45RA+ naive T cells. The receptor's source is a human donor in good health. Some libraries in this study had Jurkat cell RNA spiked in. The CDR3 loop is CASSAGTGRNQPQHF. The CDR3 coding sequence is TGTGCCAGCAGTGCGGGGACAGGGCGGAATCAGCCCCAGCATTTT.